Reported below is one T cell receptor beta chain. These data originate in a study of blood T cell repertoires in COVID-19. Germline V lookup: CDR1 SGHVS, CDR2 FQNEAQ. The CDR3 covers 14 residues. After removal of 5 bases from V and 3 bases from J, the junction contained 4 bases not matched to a gene. TCRdb's copy holds only in-frame clones and misses some; the assay was immunoSEQ multiplex PCR. The sample yields about 180,000 clones, roughly 83% seen once. This clonotype was sampled from a man aged 18 to 29 with active or convalescent COVID-19. The chain carries TRBV7-8 and TRBJ2-7; 10 bases agree with TRBD1. Input material: peripheral blood. In DNA form, the CDR3 reads TGTGCCAGCAGCCGAGGACAGGGGGTCTACGAGCAGTACTTC. Translating gives CASSRGQGVYEQYF.